The 11 T cell receptor beta chains in this list originate from one sample, sequenced in a study of T-cell reconstitution after alpha-beta-depleted transplantation in children. Library preparation (for TCRbeta) was performed with unique molecular identifiers. TCRdb re-analysed the PCR reads in MiXCR, keeping a single row per CDR3 protein. The data hold several thousand distinct CDR3 sequences, with approximately 12% observed a single time. Source: PBMCs, mostly from graft donor cells, taken 60 days after TCRalphabeta/CD19-depleted stem cell transplant. These TCRs come from a patient aged 2-15 years who had a stem cell transplant for inherited bone marrow failure, so the T cells may come from the graft donor.

This clonotype is categorized as large. This chain joins TRBV5-1 and TRBJ1-2; no clear D gene. Trimming took off 4 bases at V and 0 bases at J, with 7 bases between the two ends. CDR3 length equals 13 residues. Looked up from germline, CDR1 is SGHRS and CDR2 is YFSETQ. CDR3 coding DNA: TGCGCCAGCAGCGTGGATTCTAACTATGGCTACACCTTC. This codes for CASSVDSNYGYTF.

This clonotype showed up many times. The rearrangement joins TRBV5-1 to TRBJ2-2; D gene ambiguous. This CDR3 comprises 14 residues. Trimming stripped 0 bases from V and 0 bases from J, with 3 bases between. From germline, CDR1 is SGHRS and CDR2 YFSETQ. Here the CDR3 reads CASSLAPNTGELFF. For the CDR3, the DNA is TGCGCCAGCAGCTTGGCCCCGAACACCGGGGAGCTGTTTTTT.

This clonotype has at least ten counts. The chain joins TRBV30 to TRBJ2-6; tentatively, D is TRBD1 (6 bases). Germline V gene sequence: CDR1 GTSNPN, CDR2 SVGIG (reference sequence). Trimming pared 0 bases from V and 4 bases from J, leaving 10 bases between. This CDR3 has 15 amino acids. CDR3 residues: CAWSVWGLGANVLTF. The CDR3 DNA is TGTGCCTGGAGTGTTTGGGGGCTGGGGGCCAACGTCCTGACTTTC.

This clonotype was detected many times. The chain carries TRBV3-1 and TRBJ2-7; no firm D call. The CDR3 is made up of 11 amino acids. The V and J ends lost 1 base and 7 bases respectively, with 5 bases between them. Germline lookup yields CDR1 LGHDT and CDR2 YNNKEL (reference sequence). CDR3 nucleotide sequence: TGTGCCAGCAGCCAAGTTAGTGAGCAGTACTTC. Protein sequence: CASSQVSEQYF.

This clonotype was recorded at least ten times. The gene calls are TRBV19 and TRBJ2-1, with unresolved D. V lost 7 bases and J lost 1, with 2 bases in between. This CDR3 region has 11 residues. Germline CDR1 is LNHDA and CDR2 is SQIVND (reference sequence). The CDR3 sequence: CASTSYNEQFF. The CDR3 nucleotides are TGTGCCAGTACGTCCTACAATGAGCAGTTCTTC.

In its sample, this clonotype was seen many times. The CDR3 nucleotides are TGCAGCGTTGAAGATTGGTGGTACAGCTGGAACTATGGCTACACCTTC. Translation: CSVEDWWYSWNYGYTF. This chain links TRBV29-1 with TRBJ1-2; D remains unclear. Between the trimmed V and J ends, which lost 0 bases and 2 bases, there was a span of 16 bases. The CDR3 is 16 residues long. The germline CDR1 and CDR2 sequences are SQVTM and ANQGSEA.

In this sample, this clonotype turned up many times. CDR3 DNA: TGCAGTGCTCCGGACAGGGTCCAAGAGACCCAGTACTTC. Translation gives CSAPDRVQETQYF. V usage is TRBV20-1 and J usage is TRBJ2-5, with 8 bases fitting TRBD1. Trimming removed 5 bases from V and 1 base from J; junction bases left unmatched: 3. The CDR3 has 13 amino acids. Germline lookup yields CDR1 DFQATT and CDR2 SNEGSKA (reference sequence).

This clonotype was observed many times. The CDR3 sequence: CASSPGAYQPQHF. In nucleotides, the CDR3 is TGTGCCAGCAGCCCCGGGGCCTATCAGCCCCAGCATTTT. This sequence joins TRBV7-9 and TRBJ1-5, with a tentative D call TRBD1 (5 bases). The CDR3 extends over 13 amino acids. Germline V CDR1 and CDR2: SEHNR, FQNEAQ (reference sequence). V lost 5 bases to trimming and J lost 5 bases, with 10 bases between them.

This clonotype was recorded at least ten times. The genes are TRBV6-1 and TRBJ2-1; D possibly corresponds to TRBD1 (6 bases). The V gene lost 4 bases and the J gene lost 1 base, with 8 bases spanning the gap. The CDR3 loop spans 14 amino acids. Per germline, CDR1 MNHNS and CDR2 SASEGT. CDR3 sequence reads: CASSATGSYNEQFF. The CDR3, as DNA: TGTGCCAGCAGTGCAACAGGGTCCTACAATGAGCAGTTCTTC.

At least ten counts were recorded for this clonotype. The chain recombines TRBV5-8 with TRBJ2-5; the match to TRBD1 covers 11 bases. Germline V gives CDR1 SGHTS, CDR2 YDEGEE. Trimming took 9 bases from V and 5 from J; bases not matched to a gene: 12. The CDR3 loop spans 15 amino acids. The CDR3 coding sequence is TGTGCCATGGGACCCGGGACAGGGGGTCGGGAGACCCAGTACTTC. Protein product: CAMGPGTGGRETQYF.

This clonotype was picked up many times. The gene calls are TRBV20-1 and TRBJ2-7; D gene unclear. Germline-derived CDR1 and CDR2 are DFQATT and SNEGSKA (reference sequence). Between the trimmed V and J ends, which lost 3 bases and 0 bases, there was a span of 12 bases. This CDR3 spans 14 amino acids. The CDR3 sequence is CSASGQIFSYEQYF. CDR3 bases: TGCAGTGCTAGCGGGCAGATCTTCTCCTACGAGCAGTACTTC.